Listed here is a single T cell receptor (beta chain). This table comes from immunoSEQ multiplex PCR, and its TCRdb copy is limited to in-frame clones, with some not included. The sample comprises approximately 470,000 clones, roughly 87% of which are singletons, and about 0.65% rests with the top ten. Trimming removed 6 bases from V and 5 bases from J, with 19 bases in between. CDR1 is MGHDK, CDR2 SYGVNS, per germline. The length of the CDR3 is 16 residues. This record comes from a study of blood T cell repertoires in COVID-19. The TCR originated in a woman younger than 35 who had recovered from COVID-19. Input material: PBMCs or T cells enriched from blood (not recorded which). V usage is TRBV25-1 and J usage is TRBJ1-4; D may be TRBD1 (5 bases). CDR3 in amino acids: CASSSRMGRENEKLFF. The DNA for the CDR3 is TGTGCCAGCAGCTCAAGAATGGGACGGGAGAATGAAAAACTGTTTTTT.